The 27 T cell receptor beta chains in this list originate from one sample, sequenced in a study of T cell repertoires in cytomegalovirus infection. TCRdb reprocessed the reads with MiXCR, giving one entry per CDR3 protein. The data contain roughly 570,000 distinct CDR3 sequences, almost 40% of them singletons. These TCRs are of unknown antigen specificity. The input for sequencing was cultured PBMCs, taken from culture after CMV antigen stimulation. The source of these receptors is a human donor in good health (CMV status not recorded). Some clones in this sample may be carry-over from other donors' samples.

The chain joins TRBV12-3 or TRBV12-4 to TRBJ1-6; 7 bases fit TRBD1. This CDR3 has 14 residues. The junction had 9 bases not matched to a gene; V was cut back by 6 bases and J by 10 bases. The DNA for the CDR3 is TGTGCCAGCAGCACAGGGGTCCGGGGCTCACCCCTCCACTTT. Translation gives CASSTGVRGSPLHF.

The genes are TRBV7-6 and TRBJ2-7, with a possible D match to TRBD1 (5 bases). The CDR3 spans 14 residues. In germline, CDR1 is SGHVS, CDR2 FNYEAQ. V lost 5 bases and J 1 base, leaving 12 bases between the germline ends. The CDR3 sequence is CASSPLTVSYEQYF. The CDR3 nucleotides read TGTGCCAGCAGCCCCCTGACAGTATCCTACGAGCAGTACTTC.

This chain connects TRBV7-2 to TRBJ1-6; D uncertain. This CDR3 has 16 residues. The V end was cut by 5 bases, the J end by 2 bases, with 13 bases between. Germline V CDR1 and CDR2: SGHTA, FQGNSA. The CDR3 DNA reads TGTGCCAGCAGCGTAGTTTATGGGCCCTATAATTCACCCCTCCACTTT. Translating it yields CASSVVYGPYNSPLHF.

The V gene is TRBV15, the J gene TRBJ2-1; no clear D gene. V was cut by 0 bases and J by 0 bases, with 15 bases left in between. The CDR3 runs 18 residues. Germline V lookup: CDR1 LNHNV, CDR2 YYDKDF (reference sequence). CDR3 protein: CATSRDTVSLSSYNEQFF. The DNA for the CDR3 is TGTGCCACCAGCAGAGATACGGTGAGCCTTAGCTCCTACAATGAGCAGTTCTTC.

The chain has TRBV29-1 and TRBJ2-2; a weak D match, TRBD2 (7 bases). CDR3 length: 13 amino acids. Germline V gene data show CDR1 as SQVTM and CDR2 as ANQGSEA. The V gene lost 7 bases and the J gene lost 7 bases, with 16 bases spanning the gap. CDR3 bases: TGCAGCGCTGCGGGGGCTTGGGACGGGGAGCTGTTTTTT. Protein product: CSAAGAWDGELFF.

V gene TRBV27 combines with J gene TRBJ2-1; a possible D gene is TRBD1 (7 bases). V lost 8 bases to trimming and J lost 6 bases, with 20 bases between them. Per germline, CDR1 MNHEY and CDR2 SMNVEV (reference sequence). The CDR3 runs 15 residues. The CDR3 spells CASSAGRSGGNEQFF. CDR3 DNA: TGTGCCAGCTCGGCGGGGCGATCAGGGGGCAATGAGCAGTTCTTC.

This chain joins TRBV10-3 and TRBJ2-7, with 7 bases aligning to TRBD1. With V trimmed by 11 bases and J by 5 bases, 9 bases remained unmatched. The CDR3 covers 12 residues. Germline-derived CDR1 and CDR2 are ENHRY and SYGVKD. CDR3 region: CASTGTEDEQYF. In nucleotides, the CDR3 is TGTGCCTCAACCGGGACAGAGGACGAGCAGTACTTC.

The chain carries TRBV6-2 or TRBV6-3 and TRBJ1-1; D uncertain. Trimming shortened V by 5 bases and J by 1 base, and 11 bases separated the two germline ends. The germline V gene has CDR1 MNHEY and CDR2 SVGEGT. This CDR3 has 14 residues. CDR3 nucleotide sequence: TGTGCCAGCAGTCAGGCTCGGTGGAACACTGAAGCTTTCTTT. The encoded protein is CASSQARWNTEAFF.

The genes are TRBV11-2 and TRBJ2-7, with D unresolved. The CDR3 extends over 14 amino acids. Germline loops: CDR1 SGHAT, CDR2 FQNNGV. Between the trimmed V and J ends, which lost 5 bases and 0 bases, there was a span of 11 bases. The CDR3 bases are TGTGCCAGCAGCCTACAGTGGGGCTCCTACGAGCAGTACTTC. This translates into CASSLQWGSYEQYF.

The rearrangement joins TRBV7-8 to TRBJ2-3; TRBD2 is a possible D gene (6 bases). CDR3 length: 14 residues. The V and J ends lost 5 bases and 4 bases respectively, with 13 bases between them. CDR1 is SGHVS and CDR2 is FQNEAQ in the germline V gene. CDR3 DNA: TGTGCCAGCAGCCGGGCTAGCGTCCCAGATACGCAGTATTTT. Its protein product is CASSRASVPDTQYF. The complete variable domain, with remaining parts taken from reference TRBV7-8 and TRBJ2-3, reads GAGVSQSPRYKVAKRGQDVALRCDPISGHVSLFWYQQALGQGPEFLTYFQNEAQLDKSGLPSDRFFAERPEGSVSTLKIQRTQQEDSAVYLCASSRASVPDTQYFGPGTRLTVL.

The chain recombines TRBV11-2 with TRBJ2-1; 12 positions match TRBD1. With V trimmed by 4 bases and J by 8 bases, 6 bases remained unmatched. The germline gives CDR1 SGHAT, CDR2 FQNNGV. This CDR3 region has 15 residues. The CDR3 is CASSSRDRGLDEQFF. The CDR3 DNA reads as TGTGCCAGCAGCTCCCGGGACAGGGGGCTCGATGAGCAGTTCTTC.

This chain joins TRBV7-2 and TRBJ2-7; D is unclear. The CDR3 extends over 14 amino acids. Trimming left V 5 bases short and J 3 bases short, with 14 bases between. Germline V gives CDR1 SGHTA, CDR2 FQGNSA. The CDR3 nucleotides read TGTGCCAGCAGCCCCAGAAGGAGTCTCTACGAGCAGTACTTC. As protein: CASSPRRSLYEQYF.

This clonotype was counted ten times or more. The V call is TRBV12-3 or TRBV12-4, the J call TRBJ2-1; 8 bases agree with TRBD1. V was clipped by 3 bases and J by 7 bases; unmatched bases: 5. The length of the CDR3 is 14 residues. CDR3 nucleotides: TGTGCCAGCAGTTTCAGGGACAGGTATAATGAGCAGTTCTTC. It encodes CASSFRDRYNEQFF.

The chain uses TRBV12-3 or TRBV12-4 and TRBJ2-7; tentative D call: TRBD2 (7 bases). V lost 7 bases, J lost 3 bases, and 10 bases lay in between. The CDR3 extends over 12 amino acids. The CDR3 DNA is TGTGCCAGCAAGGGAGGGGGCTACGAGCAGTACTTC. Amino acid sequence: CASKGGGYEQYF.

The chain joins TRBV20-1 to TRBJ2-5; D unresolved. Between the trimmed V and J ends, which lost 2 bases and 3 bases, there was a span of 13 bases. The CDR3 consists of 14 residues. The V gene's germline CDR1 is DFQATT and CDR2 SNEGSKA (reference sequence). CDR3 sequence reads: CSARLLVVKETQYF. CDR3 nucleotide sequence: TGCAGTGCTAGACTCCTTGTAGTGAAAGAGACCCAGTACTTC.

CDR3: CSASLISRGYNEQFF. The CDR3 coding sequence is TGCAGTGCTAGCCTAATCTCGCGGGGATACAATGAGCAGTTCTTC. J is TRBJ2-1 and V is TRBV20-1, with TRBD2 as a possible D gene (6 bases). CDR1 is DFQATT and CDR2 is SNEGSKA in the germline V gene (reference sequence). Trimming removed 3 bases at V and 4 bases at J, with 16 bases between. CDR3 size: 15 residues.

There are a few counts of this clonotype. V and J are TRBV12-3 or TRBV12-4 and TRBJ1-1; the match to TRBD1 covers 8 bases. The trim removed 3 bases at V and 7 bases at J, leaving 10 bases unmatched. The CDR3 runs to 15 residues. DNA for the CDR3: TGTGCCAGCAGTTTCGATCCCTACAGGGGGATTGAAGCTTTCTTT. It codes for CASSFDPYRGIEAFF.

The V gene is TRBV9, the J gene TRBJ1-2; D call uncertain. Trimming left V 3 bases short and J 1 base short, with 4 bases between. This CDR3 contains 12 residues. Per the germline V gene, CDR1 is SGDLS and CDR2 is YYNGEE. The CDR3 bases are TGTGCCAGCAGCGCGGATAACTATGGCTACACCTTC. Protein sequence: CASSADNYGYTF.

This chain connects TRBV6-1 to TRBJ1-2; D gene ambiguous. CDR1 is MNHNS, CDR2 SASEGT, per germline. V was shortened by 6 bases and J by 2 bases, with 10 bases between the two germline ends. CDR3 length: 13 residues. DNA for the CDR3: TGTGCCAGCAGACTTCCCCGGAACTATGGCTACACCTTC. Residues: CASRLPRNYGYTF.

This clonotype was observed many times. V is TRBV7-8 and J is TRBJ2-1; D might be TRBD2 (5 bases). Trimming stripped 6 bases from V and 0 bases from J, with 12 bases between. The CDR3 runs to 15 residues. The germline gives CDR1 SGHVS, CDR2 FQNEAQ. The DNA for the CDR3 is TGTGCCAGCAGTGGCGGGTTGGTCTCCTACAATGAGCAGTTCTTC. Protein: CASSGGLVSYNEQFF. Together with reference TRBV7-8 and TRBJ2-1, the CDR3 gives the full variable domain: GAGVSQSPRYKVAKRGQDVALRCDPISGHVSLFWYQQALGQGPEFLTYFQNEAQLDKSGLPSDRFFAERPEGSVSTLKIQRTQQEDSAVYLCASSGGLVSYNEQFFGPGTRLTVL.

This clonotype was counted between two and nine times. CDR3 DNA: TGTGCCAGCAGTTTAAGGGTTGGCCGGCGTTCCGAAAAACTGTTTTTT. Protein sequence: CASSLRVGRRSEKLFF. The J gene is TRBJ1-4, the V gene TRBV12-3 or TRBV12-4; the D is unclear. This CDR3 has 16 amino acids. V was cut by 2 bases and J by 8 bases, with 18 bases left in between.

V gene TRBV7-2 combines with J gene TRBJ2-1; 12 positions match TRBD2. The CDR3 extends over 15 amino acids. Trimming cost V 7 bases and J 16 bases; bases outside gene matches: 17. Germline V gives CDR1 SGHTA, CDR2 FQGNSA. CDR3 bases: TGTGCCAGCAACTTTCCCACTAGCGGGAGGCCGGGCTTTTTCTTC. Translation gives CASNFPTSGRPGFFF.

CDR3 region: CASSEALTRDGYTF. The CDR3 DNA reads TGTGCCAGCAGTGAAGCGCTGACCCGTGATGGCTACACCTTC. This rearrangement joins TRBV6-1 to TRBJ1-2; D call uncertain. V was clipped by 0 bases and J by 6 bases, with 11 bases between them. Germline CDR1 and CDR2: MNHNS and SASEGT. The CDR3 has 14 residues.

This chain links TRBV30 with TRBJ2-7; D may be TRBD1 (6 bases). This CDR3 is 14 amino acids long. Trimming took 4 bases from V and 6 from J, leaving 19 bases between them. Germline values: CDR1 GTSNPN, CDR2 SVGIG (reference sequence). CDR3: CAWKKQGRGPEQYF. The DNA of the CDR3 is TGTGCCTGGAAAAAGCAGGGGCGAGGGCCCGAGCAGTACTTC.

This clonotype has a handful of counts. The chain couples TRBV12-3 or TRBV12-4 to TRBJ2-5, with 11 bases that match TRBD2. This CDR3 is 15 amino acids long. V lost 7 bases to trimming and J lost 7 bases; unmatched junction nucleotides: 11. Here the CDR3 reads CASTHSLAGGGTQYF. Written as DNA, the CDR3 is TGTGCCAGCACCCACTCCTTAGCGGGAGGGGGGACCCAGTACTTC.

This clonotype was seen a handful of times. The genes are TRBV7-2 and TRBJ2-7; no definite D call. CDR1 is SGHTA and CDR2 is FQGNSA in the germline V gene. V was shortened by 1 base and J by 0 bases, with 10 bases between the two germline ends. The CDR3 is 15 residues long. The CDR3 is CASSLDPQSSYEQYF. CDR3 DNA: TGTGCCAGCAGCTTAGATCCTCAAAGCTCCTACGAGCAGTACTTC.

The chain combines TRBV6-2 or TRBV6-3 with TRBJ2-7, with D perhaps TRBD2 (6 bases). Germline CDR1 is MNHEY and CDR2 is SVGEGT. This CDR3 comprises 14 residues. Trimming took 6 bases from V and 3 from J, leaving 15 bases between them. CDR3 sequence: CASRIWGGDYEQYF. The CDR3 nucleotides read TGTGCCAGCAGGATTTGGGGCGGGGACTACGAGCAGTACTTC.